This T cell receptor beta chain was documented in a study of blood T cell repertoires in COVID-19. Across the study: Nucleic acid was either cDNA or gDNA, and it came from T cells, B-cell-depleted T cells, or PBMCs.

In the original workflow: Estimated nucleated cell counts came from reference gene primer amplification. Assay: immunoSEQ multiplex PCR; the TCRdb copy retains only in-frame clones and omits some. That table furnishes V, J and clone size, whereas the DNA furnished D and trimming. The profile shows tens of thousands of clones, approximately 85% of them singletons. CDR1 and CDR2 from the germline V gene are LGHDT and YNNKEL (reference sequence). The length of the CDR3 is 15 residues. The V gene lost 1 base and the J gene lost 1 base, with 10 bases spanning the gap. This sequence originates from a woman aged 80 or over with COVID-19, enrolled during active disease. The chain carries TRBV3-1 (or the pseudogene TRBV3-2) and TRBJ1-2, with a weak D call TRBD1 (6 bases). What was sequenced was peripheral blood. CDR3: CASSQAGASNYGYTF. The CDR3 region has the DNA TGTGCCAGCAGCCAAGCAGGGGCAAGTAACTATGGCTACACCTTC.